Listed below are T cell receptor beta chains from one sample, sequenced in a study of shared clonotypes between healthy human individuals. The data were produced by immunoSEQ multiplex PCR, yet TCRdb's version contains in-frame clones alone and is incomplete. Altogether some 2.4 million clones are present, 80% to 95% being singletons, with the ten largest covering around 0.37%. The sequenced sample was naive CD4+ T cells from PBMCs. The source is a young man in good health. Some clones in this sample may be carry-over from other donors' samples. Each CDR3 is given with its conserved first and last residue. The order of the fields is clone size, V gene, D gene, J gene, CDR3 DNA, CDR3 protein. The D gene is left open where the match is weak. Some rows mark clone size as missing; the rest say once, few, many or name a class of expanded clone.

.,TRBV28,.,TRBJ1-5,.,CASSFWAGGTQAKHF
.,TRBV15,.,TRBJ1-5,TGTGCCACCCAAGCGGGTCGACAGCCTAATAGCAATCAGCCCCAGCATTTT,CATQAGRQPNSNQPQHF
.,TRBV2,.,TRBJ2-7,TGTGCCAGCAGTGAATCCCCCCAGGTGGATTCCTACGAGCAGTACTTC,CASSESPQVDSYEQYF
.,TRBV28,TRBD1,TRBJ2-3,TGTGCCAGCAGTTTCAGGATGAGACAGGGAACAGATACGCAGTATTTT,CASSFRMRQGTDTQYF
.,TRBV5-4,.,TRBJ1-1,TGTGCCAGCAGCTTGGACAGGGTAATAGGGAACACTGAAGCTTTCTTT,CASSLDRVIGNTEAFF
.,TRBV5-5,.,TRBJ2-6,TGTGCCAGCAGCCTTAGGCCCCTAGCTACCGGGGCCAACGTCCTGACTTTC,CASSLRPLATGANVLTF
.,TRBV5-1,.,TRBJ2-1,TGCGCCAGCAGCCTCCCAACCAATGAGCAGTTCTTC,CASSLPTNEQFF
.,TRBV10-3,.,TRBJ2-1,TGTGCCATCAGTGACCCCAGGGCAGGAGGGAATGAGCAGTTCTTC,CAISDPRAGGNEQFF
.,TRBV6-5,.,TRBJ1-2,TGTGCCAGCAGTGGCCGGGATTCTATTAACTATGGCTACACCTTC,CASSGRDSINYGYTF
.,TRBV4-1,.,TRBJ1-2,TGCGCCAGCAGCCAATTTACAGGGCCGGTTGGAGGCTACACCTTC,CASSQFTGPVGGYTF
.,TRBV4-1,.,TRBJ2-2,TGCGCCAGCGCACCCCGGCAGGGGACAGCGGGCGGGGAGCTGTTTTTT,CASAPRQGTAGGELFF
.,TRBV5-6,.,TRBJ2-7,TGTGCCAGCAGCCCCGGCGCGACAGGATATTACGAGCAGTACTTC,CASSPGATGYYEQYF
.,TRBV6-6,.,TRBJ2-7,TGTGCCAGCAGTGTTCGGGGGCCACCGAACTACGAGCAGTACTTC,CASSVRGPPNYEQYF
.,TRBV6-6,.,TRBJ2-6,TGTGCCAGCAGTTACCTCGGACAGCCTGCCAACGTCCTGACTTTC,CASSYLGQPANVLTF
.,TRBV28,.,TRBJ1-3,TGTGCCAGCAGTTTCGGGGGACGGGGTTCTGGAAACACCATATATTTT,CASSFGGRGSGNTIYF
.,TRBV9,TRBD1,TRBJ2-1,TGTGCCAGCAGCTCCCGGGACAGGGGCTACAATGAGCAGTTCTTC,CASSSRDRGYNEQFF
.,TRBV7-2,TRBD2,TRBJ2-1,TGTGCCAGCAGCTTAGTGGCCAGCGGGAGCTACAATGAGCAGTTCTTC,CASSLVASGSYNEQFF
.,TRBV5-6,.,TRBJ2-5,TGTGCCAGCAGCTTGGAAGGTGGAGAGACCCAGTACTTC,CASSLEGGETQYF
.,TRBV28,TRBD2,TRBJ2-1,TGTGCCAGCAGAGGAGCCGGGACTAGCGGGAGGGCCATCCCCGGTGAGCAGTTCTTC,CASRGAGTSGRAIPGEQFF
once,TRBV2,.,TRBJ1-3,TGTGCCAGCAGTGTGTTGAGGGATGACACCATATATTTT,CASSVLRDDTIYF
.,TRBV5-6,.,TRBJ1-3,TGTGCCAGCAGCTACCGCTCTGGAAACACCATATATTTT,CASSYRSGNTIYF
.,TRBV28,TRBD2,TRBJ2-3,TGTGCCAGCAGGGGCGGGAGGGGGACAGATACGCAGTATTTT,CASRGGRGTDTQYF
.,TRBV7-2,.,TRBJ2-3,TGTGCCAGCAGCTGGCTGTTGGGGATCTCTAGCACAGATACGCAGTATTTT,CASSWLLGISSTDTQYF
once,TRBV4-1,.,TRBJ2-7,TGCGCCAGCAGCGAAAAAAGCGTCGACTACGAGCAGTACTTC,CASSEKSVDYEQYF
once,TRBV5-1,.,TRBJ2-1,TGCGCCAGCAGCTTGTGGGACGGGCACAATGAGCAGTTCTTC,CASSLWDGHNEQFF
.,TRBV2,.,TRBJ2-7,TGTGCCAGCAGTGGCCCTAAAGGGAACTACGAGCAGTACTTC,CASSGPKGNYEQYF
.,TRBV7-2,.,TRBJ1-5,TGTGCCAGCAGCCCCACCACAGGGACGGGCAATCAGCCCCAGCATTTT,CASSPTTGTGNQPQHF
.,TRBV28,.,TRBJ2-5,TGTGCCAGCAGTCTACGGGAGGGGGCGAGGAAAGAGACCCAGTACTTC,CASSLREGARKETQYF
.,TRBV25-1,.,TRBJ1-1,TGTGCCAGCAGTCCCCACGGAGGGAGCCAAGCTTTCTTT,CASSPHGGSQAFF
once,TRBV11-2,.,TRBJ2-3,TGTGCCAGCAGCTCTTCACTTAGCGGATCTAGCACAGATACGCAGTATTTT,CASSSSLSGSSTDTQYF
.,TRBV15,.,TRBJ2-1,TGTGCCACCAGCGGCCAGCGGGCAAGCTCCTACAATGAGCAGTTCTTC,CATSGQRASSYNEQFF